The entry below describes one T cell receptor (beta chain). The antigen is not known. This CDR3 is built from 15 residues. CDR1 and CDR2 from the germline V gene are MNHEY and SVGEGT. V lost 2 bases, J lost 5 bases, and 6 bases stayed unmatched. The sample originates from a study of response to subunit inactivated influenza vaccine. TCRdb passed the RT-PCR reads through MiXCR, listing each CDR3 protein once. The sample carries approximately 530,000 distinct CDR3 sequences, 10% to 15% recorded once. Study-wide results and caveats: There was a suggestion from the authors that each seasonal influenza vaccination recruits few new T cells.

The chain recombines TRBV6-2 or TRBV6-3 with TRBJ2-3, with 8 bases matching TRBD2. The source material was PBMCs from blood, sampled about 40 days after vaccination. This receptor was taken from a man aged 45 to 65 who received an inactivated influenza vaccine. CDR3 region: CASSYDGGAIDTQYF. CDR3 DNA sequence: TGTGCCAGCAGTTACGACGGGGGGGCCATAGATACGCAGTATTTT.